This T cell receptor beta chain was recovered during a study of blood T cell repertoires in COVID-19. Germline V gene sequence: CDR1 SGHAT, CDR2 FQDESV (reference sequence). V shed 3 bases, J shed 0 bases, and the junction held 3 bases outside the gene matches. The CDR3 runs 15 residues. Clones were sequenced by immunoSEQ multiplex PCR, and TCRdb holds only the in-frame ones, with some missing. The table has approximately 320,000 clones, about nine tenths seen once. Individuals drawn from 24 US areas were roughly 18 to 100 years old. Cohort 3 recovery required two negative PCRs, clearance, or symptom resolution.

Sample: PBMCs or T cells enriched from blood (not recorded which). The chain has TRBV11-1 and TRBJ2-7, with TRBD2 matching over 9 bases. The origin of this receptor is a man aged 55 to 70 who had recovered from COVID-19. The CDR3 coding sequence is TGTGCCAGCAGCTTTTCTAGCGGGACCTCCTACGAGCAGTACTTC. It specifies CASSFSSGTSYEQYF.